One and the same sample provided the 23 T cell receptor beta chains below, sequenced in a study of cytomegalovirus exposure and HLA in healthy donors (dated by TCRdb to about 2017). The library was generated by the immunoSEQ multiplex PCR assay. For the multiplex PCR, a mixture combining 60 forward primers for TCR Vbeta segments and 13 reverse primers for TCR Jbeta segments was used. TCRdb limited this immuneACCESS table to in-frame rearrangements with V and J called. A share of clones is missing; checked studies link under half to unresolved V genes, and the rest is unexplained. The sample data list some 180,000 clones, and around 75% of these were observed just once. The ten largest clonotypes hold 2.9% of the sample. The sequenced sample consisted of PBMCs. These receptors were collected from a male donor in good health and CMV-seronegative.

This clone appeared a single time. The same CDR3 arises from other DNA sequences in this sample as well. The rearrangement uses TRBV30 and TRBJ1-3; TRBD1 is a possible D gene (6 bases). Germline V gene sequence: CDR1 GTSNPN, CDR2 SVGIG (reference sequence). The CDR3 covers 13 residues. V was cut by 3 bases and J by 0 bases, with 6 bases left in between. The CDR3 reads CAWRQGSGNTIYF. Written as DNA, the CDR3 is TGTGCCTGGAGACAGGGCTCTGGAAACACCATATATTTT.

The V gene is TRBV13, the J gene TRBJ2-6; no clear D gene. The CDR3 runs 14 residues. Germline CDR1 is PRHDT and CDR2 is FYEKMQ (reference sequence). V was cut by 4 bases and J by 0 bases, with 4 bases left in between. The CDR3 DNA sequence: TGTGCCAGCAGCTCCAGCTCTGGGGCCAACGTCCTGACTTTC. Its protein is CASSSSSGANVLTF.

This chain connects TRBV6-5 to TRBJ1-1; a possible D gene is TRBD1 (5 bases). CDR3 length: 14 residues. Germline CDR1 reads MNHEY; CDR2 reads SVGAGI. Trimming took 5 bases from V and 1 from J, leaving 11 bases between them. Here the CDR3 DNA reads TGTGCCAGCAGTCCCTCCGGGGGGAACACTGAAGCTTTCTTT. It specifies CASSPSGGNTEAFF.

As DNA, the CDR3 is TGTGCCAGCAGTTTGGTGGGCATGAACACTGAAGCTTTCTTT. Its protein product is CASSLVGMNTEAFF. The rearrangement uses TRBV28 and TRBJ1-1; no clear D gene. The germline CDR1 and CDR2 sequences are MDHEN and SYDVKM. CDR3 length equals 14 residues. Trimming took off 3 bases at V and 0 bases at J, with 8 bases between the two ends.

This chain connects TRBV2 to TRBJ1-1, with 9 bases that match TRBD1. CDR3 length: 14 residues. Germline values: CDR1 SNHLY, CDR2 FYNNEI. The ends lost 4 bases at V and 1 base at J; junction bases unmatched: 1. The CDR3 nucleotides are TGTGCCAGCAGTGTGGGACAGGGGAACACTGAAGCTTTCTTT. This sequence encodes CASSVGQGNTEAFF.

This chain uses TRBV6-6 with TRBJ1-1; no clear D gene. Trimming took 6 bases from V and 0 from J, leaving 11 bases between them. This CDR3 has 14 residues. Per the germline V gene, CDR1 is MNHNY and CDR2 is SVGAGI (reference sequence). Here the CDR3 DNA reads TGTGCCAGCAGCCCAGACTTATTGAACACTGAAGCTTTCTTT. Encoded protein: CASSPDLLNTEAFF.

The rearrangement uses TRBV27 and TRBJ1-1; TRBD1 matches at 9 bases. The CDR3 runs to 15 residues. J lost 3 bases, V lost 5 bases, and 7 bases had no gene match. Germline V CDR1 and CDR2: MNHEY, SMNVEV (reference sequence). For the CDR3, the DNA is TGTGCCAGCAGTCCCGAGGACAGGGGTGACACTGAAGCTTTCTTT. Its protein product is CASSPEDRGDTEAFF.

This clone appeared a few times. V is TRBV6-6 and J is TRBJ1-5; 7 nucleotides line up with TRBD1. The CDR3 totals 16 residues. V lost 5 bases and J lost 1; bases outside the gene matches: 8. Germline values: CDR1 MNHNY, CDR2 SVGAGI (reference sequence). Here the CDR3 DNA reads TGTGCCAGCAGTCGGGTACAGGGGCCGAGCAATCAGCCCCAGCATTTT. Amino acid sequence: CASSRVQGPSNQPQHF.

This chain links TRBV15 with TRBJ2-1, with 10 bases matching TRBD1. The ends lost 6 bases at V and 8 bases at J; junction bases unmatched: 13. The CDR3 is made up of 16 amino acids. Germline loops: CDR1 LNHNV, CDR2 YYDKDF (reference sequence). The CDR3 DNA sequence: TGTGCCACCAGGCCCCCCGGGACAGGGGTCATCGATGAGCAGTTCTTC. Its translation is CATRPPGTGVIDEQFF.

This chain connects TRBV2 to TRBJ2-3; D ambiguous. The CDR3 is 15 residues long. Germline V CDR1 and CDR2: SNHLY, FYNNEI. Deletions cut 5 bases from V and 3 bases from J, with 15 bases between. CDR3 nucleotides: TGTGCCAGCAGTTCGTTTGGAGATCGGACAGATACGCAGTATTTT. The encoded protein is CASSSFGDRTDTQYF.

The chain carries TRBV10-3 and TRBJ1-2; D may be TRBD1 (5 bases). Per the germline V gene, CDR1 is ENHRY and CDR2 is SYGVKD. Trimming left V 6 bases short and J 0 bases short, with 14 bases between. The CDR3 sequence is 15 residues long. The CDR3 region has the DNA TGTGCCATCAGGGCAACGGACAAAGCTAACTATGGCTACACCTTC. Its protein is CAIRATDKANYGYTF.

The rearrangement joins TRBV18 to TRBJ2-5, with D hard to call. V was trimmed by 0 bases and J by 1 base, leaving 6 bases between them. The CDR3 is 14 amino acids. Per the germline V gene, CDR1 is KGHSH and CDR2 is LQKENI. The CDR3 protein is CASSPPLFQETQYF. CDR3 in DNA: TGTGCCAGCTCACCACCTCTGTTCCAAGAGACCCAGTACTTC.

The rearrangement uses TRBV30 and TRBJ1-1; weak D call: TRBD1 (5 bases). The germline CDR1 and CDR2 sequences are GTSNPN and SVGIG (reference sequence). The CDR3 consists of 13 residues. The ends were cut back, 3 bases at V and 5 bases at J, with 13 bases in the middle. CDR3 amino acids: CAWSVMGGTEAFF. Here the CDR3 DNA reads TGTGCCTGGAGCGTCATGGGGGGAACTGAAGCTTTCTTT.

The chain joins TRBV28 to TRBJ2-3; 7 bases are a match to TRBD1. This CDR3 has 13 amino acids. The germline gives CDR1 MDHEN, CDR2 SYDVKM. J gave up 7 bases and V 6 bases, and 7 bases lay outside the gene matches. The CDR3 nucleotides are TGTGCCAGCAGACCAGGGGGTTTGTATACGCAGTATTTT. It is translated as CASRPGGLYTQYF.

This CDR3 reads CASSPHLTYEQYF. Written as DNA, the CDR3 is TGCGCCAGCAGCCCACACCTTACCTACGAGCAGTACTTC. The chain has TRBV4-1 and TRBJ2-7; D ambiguous. In germline, CDR1 is MGHRA, CDR2 YSYEKL. The CDR3 is 13 residues long. Between the trimmed V and J ends, which lost 4 bases and 2 bases, there was a span of 9 bases.

Remarks on this clone: Other DNA sequences of this sample code for an identical CDR3. This chain uses TRBV5-1 with TRBJ1-1; 7 nucleotides line up with TRBD1. Trimming at V came to 1 base and at J to 5 bases, leaving 8 bases not matched to a gene. Germline V gives CDR1 SGHRS, CDR2 YFSETQ. The CDR3 totals 15 residues. In DNA form, the CDR3 reads TGCGCCAGCAGCTTGAACACAGGGGTTGTTACTGAAGCTTTCTTT. This codes for CASSLNTGVVTEAFF.

The rearrangement links TRBV30 to TRBJ2-5, with a tentative D call TRBD2 (6 bases). With 2 bases removed from V and 11 bases from J, the gap between germline ends came to 15 bases. The CDR3 sequence is 12 residues long. Germline V gene sequence: CDR1 GTSNPN, CDR2 SVGIG (reference sequence). The CDR3 DNA reads TGTGCCTGGAGTCTCCAGGGCGGGGAGCAGTACTTC. This sequence encodes CAWSLQGGEQYF.

The chain joins TRBV19 to TRBJ1-2; 8 nucleotides agree with TRBD1. Losses at the gene ends were 4 bases for V and 8 bases for J; bases not matched to a gene: 9. Germline CDR1 is LNHDA and CDR2 is SQIVND (reference sequence). The CDR3 sequence is 14 residues long. The CDR3 DNA is TGTGCCAGTAGTAAACGACAGGGGCTGGAGGGCTACACCTTC. Translated: CASSKRQGLEGYTF.

This chain's CDR3 is CASSPRTGSNQPQHF. As DNA, the CDR3 is TGTGCCAGCAGCCCGCGGACAGGGAGCAATCAGCCCCAGCATTTT. This chain connects TRBV7-2 to TRBJ1-5; 8 bases fit TRBD1. V gave up 5 bases and J gave up 1 base; unmatched junction bases: 4. Germline V gene data show CDR1 as SGHTA and CDR2 as FQGNSA. The CDR3 contains 15 residues.

The chain carries TRBV18 and TRBJ2-1; 9 positions match TRBD2. Germline CDR1 is KGHSH and CDR2 is LQKENI. The CDR3 consists of 16 residues. J gave up 3 bases and V 2 bases, and 5 bases lay outside the gene matches. The CDR3 sequence is CASSPELAGFYNEQFF. CDR3 nucleotide sequence: TGTGCCAGCTCACCAGAACTAGCGGGTTTCTACAATGAGCAGTTCTTC.

Only a few counts were recorded for this clone. This chain uses TRBV11-3 with TRBJ2-4; D ambiguous. Per germline, CDR1 SGHNT and CDR2 YENEEA. Trimming shortened V by 0 bases and J by 5 bases, and 5 bases separated the two germline ends. This CDR3 contains 13 residues. CDR3: CASSLDLENIQYF. The CDR3 region has the DNA TGTGCCAGCAGCTTAGATCTTGAAAACATTCAGTACTTC.

This clone appeared a few times. The chain links TRBV30 to TRBJ1-5; tentative D call: TRBD1 (5 bases). From germline, CDR1 is GTSNPN and CDR2 SVGIG (reference sequence). The CDR3 runs to 14 residues. Trimming stripped 2 bases from V and 7 bases from J, with 15 bases between. CDR3 amino acids: CAWSPQQGWQPQHF. The CDR3 region has the DNA TGTGCCTGGAGTCCCCAGCAGGGCTGGCAGCCCCAGCATTTT.

The CDR3 loop is CAWGSGTYNNEQFF. The CDR3 nucleotides are TGTGCCTGGGGTTCTGGGACTTACAACAATGAGCAGTTCTTC. The chain is built from TRBV30 and TRBJ2-1, with a weak D call TRBD2 (6 bases). Germline CDR1 reads GTSNPN; CDR2 reads SVGIG (reference sequence). The V end lost 5 bases, the J end lost 5 bases, and 16 bases lay between the germline ends. The CDR3 covers 14 residues.